The source of this T cell receptor beta chain is a study of OX40 agonist ivuxolimab in advanced cancers. As for the study in general: Each dose-escalation patient presented with hepatocellular carcinoma, melanoma, renal cell or head and neck cancer.

General study results and limits: CD8+ T cells showed, on average, more clonal expansion than CD4+ cells.

Germline lookup yields CDR1 LGHNA and CDR2 YNFKEQ. This CDR3 is built from 13 residues. Trimming pared 4 bases from V and 5 bases from J, leaving 9 bases between. Clones were sequenced by immunoSEQ multiplex PCR, and TCRdb holds only the in-frame ones, with some missing. The sample has 60,000 to 100,000 clones, approximately 80% seen once. In the case of this clone: Its target is not known.

The rearrangement joins TRBV4-2 to TRBJ1-5; TRBD1 might be the D (6 bases). Source: CD4+ or CD8+ T cells sorted from blood, taken in a trial of the OX40 agonist ivuxolimab. The origin of this receptor is an adult with an advanced solid tumor such as melanoma, head and neck, liver or kidney cancer. CDR3 sequence reads: CASSPGDDQPQHF. The DNA of the CDR3 is TGTGCCAGCAGCCCAGGGGATGATCAGCCCCAGCATTTT.